One and the same sample provided the 20 T cell receptor beta chains below, sequenced in a study of blood T cell repertoires in COVID-19 (dated by TCRdb to the early 2020s). Libraries were constructed by the immunoSEQ multiplex PCR assay. Sourced from immuneACCESS, this table was stored by TCRdb with only in-frame sequences that have V and J called. A share of the clones is absent; for the studies checked, an unresolved V gene accounts for under half, and the remainder has no known explanation. Across this sample there are tens of thousands of clones, with approximately 86% seen only once. Of the sample, 15% is held by the ten largest clones. The sequencing sample was made of peripheral blood. The source is a male donor with acute or convalescent COVID-19.

J is TRBJ1-1 and V is TRBV6-1, with 8 bases fitting TRBD1. In germline, CDR1 is MNHNS, CDR2 SASEGT. The ends lost 6 bases at V and 4 bases at J; junction bases unmatched: 7. The length of the CDR3 is 14 residues. The CDR3 bases are TGTGCCAGCAGACCCGGACAGGGTACCACTGAAGCTTTCTTT. This codes for CASRPGQGTTEAFF.

The sample holds one count of this clone. The chain recombines TRBV2 with TRBJ1-2, with a weak D call TRBD1 (6 bases). The germline V gene has CDR1 SNHLY and CDR2 FYNNEI. V lost 8 bases to trimming and J lost 8 bases, with 21 bases between them. This CDR3 spans 14 amino acids. The chain's CDR3 is CASWRSGTRSGYTF. In DNA form, the CDR3 reads TGTGCCAGCTGGAGGTCAGGGACACGCTCCGGCTACACCTTC.

The genes are TRBV5-1 and TRBJ1-2, with D unclear. CDR3 length equals 13 residues. V was cut by 0 bases and J by 2 bases, with 5 bases left in between. Germline V gene sequence: CDR1 SGHRS, CDR2 YFSETQ. CDR3 DNA sequence: TGCGCCAGCAGCTTGGGGAGGAACTATGGCTACACCTTC. Protein product: CASSLGRNYGYTF.

V usage is TRBV6-6 and J usage is TRBJ1-6; D is unclear. The CDR3 sequence is 14 residues long. V was pared by 0 bases and J by 9 bases, with 9 bases between. Germline lookup yields CDR1 MNHNY and CDR2 SVGAGI (reference sequence). CDR3 coding DNA: TGTGCCAGCAGTTACTCGACTGCTGGTTCACCCCTCCACTTT. Amino acids: CASSYSTAGSPLHF.

This rearrangement joins TRBV19 to TRBJ2-2; no reliable D call. Germline V gene lookup returns CDR1 LNHDA and CDR2 SQIVND (reference sequence). Trimming took off 4 bases at V and 0 bases at J, with 6 bases between the two ends. The CDR3 sequence is 14 residues long. The CDR3 spells CASSNRPNTGELFF. The CDR3 nucleotides are TGTGCCAGTAGTAACAGACCGAACACCGGGGAGCTGTTTTTT.

This chain joins TRBV5-1 and TRBJ1-6; 7 bases match TRBD1. The CDR3 loop spans 15 amino acids. In germline, CDR1 is SGHRS, CDR2 YFSETQ. Germline trimming cut 0 bases from V and 6 bases from J; bases unmatched to any gene: 3. CDR3 coding DNA: TGCGCCAGCAGCTTGGGACAGGGCTCTAATTCACCCCTCCACTTT. It specifies CASSLGQGSNSPLHF.

The chain joins TRBV7-9 to TRBJ1-5, with 8 positions matching TRBD1. V shed 4 bases, J shed 2 bases, and the junction held 4 bases outside the gene matches. The germline CDR1 and CDR2 sequences are SEHNR and FQNEAQ (reference sequence). The CDR3 sequence is 15 residues long. This chain's CDR3 is CASSSTGVGNQPQHF. The CDR3 DNA reads TGTGCCAGCAGCTCGACAGGGGTTGGCAATCAGCCCCAGCATTTT.

V gene TRBV7-8 combines with J gene TRBJ1-3; D is undetermined. Trimming took 3 bases from V and 4 from J, leaving 7 bases between them. CDR3 length: 13 residues. The germline gives CDR1 SGHVS, CDR2 FQNEAQ. CDR3: CASSLLRGNTIYF. In DNA, the CDR3 is TGTGCCAGCAGCTTGCTTCGGGGAAACACCATATATTTT.

The chain links TRBV5-5 to TRBJ1-6, with 9 bases identical to TRBD1. The CDR3 spans 15 residues. Germline trimming cut 4 bases from V and 7 bases from J; bases unmatched to any gene: 6. From germline, CDR1 is SGHKS and CDR2 YYEKEE (reference sequence). The CDR3 coding sequence is TGTGCCAGCAGCCCGGGACAGGGACGGAATTCACCCCTCCACTTT. Its protein is CASSPGQGRNSPLHF.

The V and J genes are TRBV6-2 or TRBV6-3 and TRBJ2-5, with 9 positions matching TRBD2. This CDR3 has 16 residues. Germline assignment: CDR1 MNHEY and CDR2 SVGEGT. J lost 5 bases, V lost 0 bases, and 7 bases had no gene match. The CDR3 DNA reads TGTGCCAGCAGTTACTCGGGTCTAGCGGGACGGGAGACCCAGTACTTC. Protein: CASSYSGLAGRETQYF.

The chain has TRBV27 and TRBJ1-2; TRBD1 aligns across 10 bases. This CDR3 has 13 amino acids. The V and J ends lost 8 bases and 6 bases, in that order; junction bases with no gene match: 6. Germline V CDR1 and CDR2: MNHEY, SMNVEV (reference sequence). The CDR3 nucleotides are TGTGCCAGCCAGGACAGGGGGAGTGATGGCTACACCTTC. Its protein is CASQDRGSDGYTF.

V and J are TRBV27 and TRBJ1-1, with D possibly being TRBD1 (6 bases). V was clipped by 6 bases and J by 4 bases, with 18 bases between them. There are 15 residues in the CDR3. From germline, CDR1 is MNHEY and CDR2 SMNVEV (reference sequence). The CDR3 region is CASSPSWGRATEAFF. In nucleotides, the CDR3 is TGTGCCAGCAGCCCGTCTTGGGGGCGGGCCACTGAAGCTTTCTTT.

This CDR3 reads CASSEGGKGTEAFF. As DNA, the CDR3 is TGTGCCAGTAGCGAGGGAGGGAAGGGCACTGAAGCTTTCTTT. The V and J genes are TRBV19 and TRBJ1-1; D ambiguous. Germline assignment: CDR1 LNHDA and CDR2 SQIVND (reference sequence). V shed 6 bases and J shed 4 bases, with 15 bases lying between them. This CDR3 contains 14 residues.

V gene TRBV6-5 combines with J gene TRBJ2-2; D is perhaps TRBD2 (5 bases). The V end lost 6 bases, the J end lost 7 bases, and 9 bases lay between the germline ends. The germline CDR1 and CDR2 sequences are MNHEY and SVGAGI. The CDR3 spans 12 residues. CDR3 nucleotide sequence: TGTGCCAGCAGCGGGGTTTTCGGGGAGCTGTTTTTT. It yields the protein CASSGVFGELFF.

This sequence joins TRBV5-1 and TRBJ1-6, with a possible D match to TRBD1 (5 bases). In germline, CDR1 is SGHRS, CDR2 YFSETQ. This CDR3 contains 16 residues. The V gene lost 4 bases and the J gene lost 11 bases, with 22 bases spanning the gap. The CDR3 DNA reads as TGCGCCAGCAGCGGCACCGGAGTGGGGCGAAGTGCACCCCTCCACTTT. It translates to CASSGTGVGRSAPLHF.

The chain couples TRBV9 to TRBJ1-3; no reliable D call. Trimming took 3 bases from V and 4 from J, leaving 14 bases between them. CDR1 and CDR2 (germline): SGDLS, YYNGEE. The CDR3 runs 15 residues. The CDR3 DNA sequence: TGTGCCAGCAGCGCCACAGATACGGTCGGAAACACCATATATTTT. It codes for CASSATDTVGNTIYF.

The chain couples TRBV15 to TRBJ1-1, with 8 bases identical to TRBD1. Germline loops: CDR1 LNHNV, CDR2 YYDKDF (reference sequence). This CDR3 is 15 amino acids long. With V trimmed by 1 base and J by 3 bases, 4 bases remained unmatched. Here the CDR3 DNA reads TGTGCCACCAGCAGAGGGAACAGGGGGGACACTGAAGCTTTCTTT. It yields the protein CATSRGNRGDTEAFF.

This chain uses TRBV5-1 with TRBJ1-2; maybe TRBD1 (5 bases). This CDR3 has 14 amino acids. Germline CDR1 SGHRS, CDR2 YFSETQ. V was clipped by 4 bases and J by 7 bases, with 17 bases between them. In DNA, the CDR3 is TGCGCCAGCAGCCCAAACGCAGGGATTGGTGGCTACACCTTC. It codes for CASSPNAGIGGYTF.

As concerns this clone: The junction does not match germline at one end; this may be a read error. J is TRBJ1-1 and V is TRBV5-1; the D gene is possibly TRBD1 (6 bases). Germline V CDR1 and CDR2: SGHRS, YFSETQ. This CDR3 has 14 residues. The CDR3 spells CASSLQGLKTEAFF. The DNA for the CDR3 is TGCGCCAGCAGCTTGCAGGGGCTGAAGACTGAAGCTTTCTTT.

In its sample, this clone was seen once. The V and J genes are TRBV7-8 and TRBJ2-7, with 15 positions matching TRBD2. Per germline, CDR1 SGHVS and CDR2 FQNEAQ. Trimming at V came to 5 bases and at J to 1 base, leaving 0 bases not matched to a gene. The CDR3 covers 15 residues. CDR3 nucleotide sequence: TGTGCCAGCAGCGGGACTAGCGGGGGGTCCTACGAGCAGTACTTC. This codes for CASSGTSGGSYEQYF.